These T cell receptor beta chains were read from a single sample in a study of cytomegalovirus exposure and HLA in healthy donors. Sequencing was performed with immunoSEQ multiplex PCR; in TCRdb, only in-frame clones are kept and a portion is missing. The sample has 100,000 to 150,000 clones, around 72% seen once; the top ten hold more than 3%. The sequenced sample consisted of PBMCs. The receptors here all came from a man aged 25 to 40 in good health and CMV-seronegative. The CDR3 runs from the conserved cysteine through the conserved F or W. A D gene is named only where the DNA matches it firmly. Rows give clone size only sometimes, using once, few, many, or a class for an expanded clone.

v_call	d_call	j_call	clone_size	cdr3_nt	cdr3_aa
TRBV28	-	TRBJ1-2	once	TGTGCCAGCGGTACAGTCCTCTATGGCTACACCTTC	CASGTVLYGYTF
TRBV28	TRBD1	TRBJ1-1	-	TGTGCCAGCAGTTTGCCGGGACAGGCGAACACTGAAGCTTTCTTT	CASSLPGQANTEAFF
TRBV15	-	TRBJ1-1	-	TGTGCCACCAGCAGAGACAGGGGATCGGACACTGAAGCTTTCTTT	CATSRDRGSDTEAFF
TRBV10-1	TRBD2	TRBJ2-1	-	TGCGCCAGCAGTGATATGCGGGGGGGCGGGAATGAGCAGTTCTTC	CASSDMRGGGNEQFF
TRBV27	TRBD2	TRBJ2-7	-	TGTGCCAGCAGTCCCCCCCTTTGGCTAGCGGGGGGGCTGGGTTACGAGCAGTACTTC	CASSPPLWLAGGLGYEQYF
TRBV27	TRBD2	TRBJ2-3	-	TGTGCCAGCAGTTTCGCTAGCGGCGACCGCACAGATACGCAGTATTTT	CASSFASGDRTDTQYF
TRBV27	-	TRBJ1-6	once	TGTGCCAGCAGTTTATACCAGGGGCTACGGCCCCTCCACTTT	CASSLYQGLRPLHF
TRBV30	TRBD2	TRBJ2-1	-	TGTGCCTGGACTAGCGGGGGGGCTTATGAGCAGTTCTTC	CAWTSGGAYEQFF
TRBV6-1	TRBD2	TRBJ2-5	-	TGTGCCAGCAGTGAGATGAGCGGGGGGGCTTTCCAGACCCAGTACTTC	CASSEMSGGAFQTQYF
TRBV4-2	-	TRBJ2-3	-	TGTGCCAGCAGCCAAGCTCCTAGAGGGGGGGAGGGGGATACGCAGTATTTT	CASSQAPRGGEGDTQYF
TRBV28	-	TRBJ2-7	-	TGTGCCAGCAGTTTGGTACAGGGTCCCTACGAGCAGTACTTC	CASSLVQGPYEQYF
TRBV14	-	TRBJ2-3	few	TGTGCCAGCAGCCCCCGAGGCCGAACAGATACGCAGTATTTT	CASSPRGRTDTQYF
TRBV4-3	-	TRBJ2-5	-	TGCGCCAGCAGCCAAGATAAGTCCAGGGGAGAGACCCAGTACTTC	CASSQDKSRGETQYF
TRBV6-1	TRBD1	TRBJ2-7	-	TGTGCCAGCAGTGGCGCGGGACAGGGGGCGACCGAGCAGTACTTC	CASSGAGQGATEQYF
TRBV7-7	-	TRBJ2-5	-	TGTGCCAGCAGCCCCCTGGGGACTGAAGAGACCCAGTACTTC	CASSPLGTEETQYF
TRBV5-1	TRBD1	TRBJ1-2	few	TGCGCCAGCAGCCCCCCGAGGACAGGGACGGGATTCTATGGCTACACCTTC	CASSPPRTGTGFYGYTF
TRBV11-2	-	TRBJ2-5	-	TGTGCCAGCAGCGACCTACAAGCGAAGACCCAGTACTTC	CASSDLQAKTQYF
TRBV11-2	-	TRBJ1-1	few	TGTGCCAGCAGCTTGGGATTACCAGGGGAAAAAGACACTGAAGCTTTCTTT	CASSLGLPGEKDTEAFF
TRBV6-4	-	TRBJ2-3	few	TGTGCCAGCAGTAAACAGGGGGGGACAGATACGCAGTATTTT	CASSKQGGTDTQYF
TRBV13	-	TRBJ2-1	-	TGTGCCAGCAGCTTAGGGCGGAGGTACAATGAGCAGTTCTTC	CASSLGRRYNEQFF
TRBV4-2	TRBD2	TRBJ2-3	-	TGTGCCAGCAGCCAAGCTTTTGCGGGGGGGCCTGGCGTCTCAGATACGCAGTATTTT	CASSQAFAGGPGVSDTQYF
TRBV5-6	-	TRBJ1-2	-	TGTGCCAGCAGCCAAACCTCCCGCGCATATGGCTACACCTTC	CASSQTSRAYGYTF
TRBV5-1	-	TRBJ2-3	-	TGCGCCAGCAGCTTGGATAACAGGCAAAGCACAGATACGCAGTATTTT	CASSLDNRQSTDTQYF
TRBV9	TRBD2	TRBJ2-7	once	TGTGCGCATACCCCGGGACTAGCCTCATGTCCCGACATGGAAAACTCCTACGAGCAGTACTTC	CAHTPGLASCPDMENSYEQYF
TRBV6-1	-	TRBJ1-2	-	TGTGCCAGCATTTTACAGGGTCTTCGCTATGGCTACACCTTC	CASILQGLRYGYTF
TRBV7-9	-	TRBJ2-1	-	TGTGCCAGCAGCTCAGACAGCTACAATGAGCAGTTCTTC	CASSSDSYNEQFF
TRBV7-3	-	TRBJ2-6	-	TGTGCCAGCAGCTTAAGCCCAGGGCGAGACTCTGGGGCCAACGTCCTGACTTTC	CASSLSPGRDSGANVLTF
TRBV7-2	-	TRBJ1-4	once	TGTGCCAGCAGCTTAGATCGGCGGGGGCAGAGTGAAAAACTGTTTTTT	CASSLDRRGQSEKLFF
TRBV13	TRBD1	TRBJ1-6	-	TGTGCCAGCAGCTCCGAACAGGGGGTGGAGGGCTACCCACCCCTCCACTTT	CASSSEQGVEGYPPLHF
TRBV6-5	-	TRBJ2-5	-	TGTGCCGCCGGGGGAGAGACCCAGTACTTC	CAAGGETQYF
TRBV6-5	-	TRBJ1-1	-	TGTGCCAGCAGGTCAGGGCCCAACACTGAAGCTTTCTTT	CASRSGPNTEAFF
TRBV7-2	-	TRBJ2-1	-	TGTGCCAGCAGCTTAGTTAGAGGGTATCTTCGGGACAATGAGCAGTTCTTC	CASSLVRGYLRDNEQFF